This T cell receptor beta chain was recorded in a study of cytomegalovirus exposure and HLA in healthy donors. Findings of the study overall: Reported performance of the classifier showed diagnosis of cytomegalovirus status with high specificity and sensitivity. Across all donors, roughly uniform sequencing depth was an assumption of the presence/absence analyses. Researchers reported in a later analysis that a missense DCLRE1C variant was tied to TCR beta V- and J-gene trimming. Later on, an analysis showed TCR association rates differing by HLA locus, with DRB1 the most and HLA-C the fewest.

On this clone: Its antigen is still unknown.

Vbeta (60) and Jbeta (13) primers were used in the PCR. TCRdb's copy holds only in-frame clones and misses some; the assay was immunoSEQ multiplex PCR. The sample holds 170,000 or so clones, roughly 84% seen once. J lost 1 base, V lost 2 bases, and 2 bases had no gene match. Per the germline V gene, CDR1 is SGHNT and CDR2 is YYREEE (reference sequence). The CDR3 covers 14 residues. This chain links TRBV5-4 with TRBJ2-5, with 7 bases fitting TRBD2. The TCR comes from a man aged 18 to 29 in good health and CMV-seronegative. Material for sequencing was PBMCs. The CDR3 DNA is TGTGCCAGCAGCTTCGGGGGGACCCAAGAGACCCAGTACTTC. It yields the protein CASSFGGTQETQYF.